The 20 T cell receptor beta chains in this list originate from one sample, sequenced in a study of control samples from healthy donors and cancer patients. The data were produced by immunoSEQ multiplex PCR, yet TCRdb's version contains in-frame clones alone and is incomplete. The sample shows 100,000 to 150,000 clones, roughly 86% of them seen only once. Specimen: PBMCs. All receptors come from a man in his fifties or sixties with head and neck cancer.

The chain couples TRBV12-3 or TRBV12-4 to TRBJ1-5, with unresolved D. The CDR3 runs to 13 residues. Trimming took 7 bases from V and 3 from J, leaving 10 bases between them. For the CDR3, the DNA is TGTGCCAGCACGTCCGGGTACAATCAGCCCCAGCATTTT. This codes for CASTSGYNQPQHF.

Here the CDR3 DNA reads TGTGCCACCTCGACAGGGGCTGAAGCTTTCTTT. The encoded protein is CATSTGAEAFF. The chain links TRBV27 to TRBJ1-1, with TRBD1 identical over 8 bases. There are 11 residues in the CDR3. V lost 10 bases, J lost 6 bases, and 4 bases stayed unmatched. The germline V gene has CDR1 MNHEY and CDR2 SMNVEV (reference sequence).

The chain is built from TRBV6-5 and TRBJ1-2; no reliable D call. This CDR3 has 13 amino acids. Germline V gene lookup returns CDR1 MNHEY and CDR2 SVGAGI. The V end was cut by 5 bases, the J end by 5 bases, with 12 bases between. CDR3 in amino acids: CASSTLLEYGYTF. For the CDR3, the DNA is TGTGCCAGCAGTACCCTTCTGGAGTATGGCTACACCTTC.

The rearrangement links TRBV5-1 to TRBJ2-1; D is unresolved. Between the trimmed V and J ends, which lost 0 bases and 9 bases, there was a span of 16 bases. Germline V lookup: CDR1 SGHRS, CDR2 YFSETQ. The CDR3 has 15 residues. The CDR3 is CASSLVGGLQSEQFF. Here the CDR3 DNA reads TGCGCCAGCAGCTTGGTCGGCGGCCTACAATCTGAGCAGTTCTTC.

The rearrangement uses TRBV27 and TRBJ2-7; D may be TRBD1 (6 bases). The CDR3 extends over 15 amino acids. Trimming cost V 4 bases and J 2 bases, with 15 bases left between them. Germline V gene lookup returns CDR1 MNHEY and CDR2 SMNVEV (reference sequence). CDR3 nucleotide sequence: TGTGCCAGCAGTTCTCCGACAGGAGGAACCTACGAGCAGTACTTC. Translating gives CASSSPTGGTYEQYF.

The chain links TRBV19 to TRBJ2-5; 7 positions match TRBD1. The germline V gene has CDR1 LNHDA and CDR2 SQIVND (reference sequence). The CDR3 totals 13 residues. J was trimmed by 5 bases and V by 3 bases; bases with no gene match: 3. CDR3 nucleotides: TGTGCCAGTAGTATGACCAGGGGGGAGACCCAGTACTTC. Its protein is CASSMTRGETQYF.

The rearrangement uses TRBV4-1 and TRBJ2-1, with D possibly matching TRBD2 (7 bases). The germline V gene encodes CDR1 MGHRA and CDR2 YSYEKL. V shed 0 bases and J shed 7 bases, with 13 bases lying between them. CDR3 length: 15 amino acids. CDR3 bases: TGCGCCAGCAGCCAAGATATGGCGGGGGCAAATGAGCAGTTCTTC. The encoded protein is CASSQDMAGANEQFF.

The CDR3 sequence: CASSQGGTPEGEQYF. For the CDR3, the DNA is TGCGCCAGCAGCCAAGGTGGAACACCCGAAGGGGAGCAGTACTTC. The rearrangement uses TRBV4-1 and TRBJ2-7; D remains ambiguous. The CDR3 covers 15 residues. Deletions cut 1 base from V and 7 bases from J, with 17 bases between. Germline V lookup: CDR1 MGHRA, CDR2 YSYEKL.

This rearrangement joins TRBV5-1 to TRBJ2-7, with unresolved D. The ends were cut back, 7 bases at V and 2 bases at J, with 13 bases in the middle. The CDR3 covers 13 residues. Germline V gene lookup returns CDR1 SGHRS and CDR2 YFSETQ. The CDR3 DNA reads TGCGCCAGCGGGTCCGTAGGCACCTACGAGCAGTACTTC. Protein product: CASGSVGTYEQYF.

This chain joins TRBV4-1 and TRBJ1-4, with a weak D call TRBD1 (6 bases). CDR1 MGHRA and CDR2 YSYEKL come from the germline V gene. The CDR3 covers 16 residues. V lost 2 bases, J lost 2 bases, and 12 bases lay in between. DNA of the CDR3: TGCGCCAGCAGCCAACCAAGGAGGGGGACTAATGAAAAACTGTTTTTT. Its translation is CASSQPRRGTNEKLFF.

The rearrangement links TRBV4-1 to TRBJ2-7; D is perhaps TRBD2 (5 bases). CDR1 MGHRA and CDR2 YSYEKL come from the germline V gene. The V gene lost 1 base and the J gene lost 4 bases, with 14 bases spanning the gap. CDR3 length: 15 residues. CDR3 coding DNA: TGCGCCAGCAGCCAAGCCCGGGATCGGAGGTACGAGCAGTACTTC. It specifies CASSQARDRRYEQYF.

J is TRBJ1-5 and V is TRBV28; possible D gene TRBD1, 5 bases. The CDR3 sequence is 17 residues long. Trimming removed 1 base at V and 4 bases at J, with 17 bases between. The germline CDR1 and CDR2 sequences are MDHEN and SYDVKM. DNA for the CDR3: TGTGCCAGCAGTTTATTCGAAAACAGGAAATTGAATCAGCCCCAGCATTTT. Its protein product is CASSLFENRKLNQPQHF.

The chain employs TRBV3-1 (or the pseudogene TRBV3-2) and TRBJ2-1; D possibly uses TRBD1 or TRBD2 (5 bases each). Germline loops: CDR1 LGHDT, CDR2 YNNKEL (reference sequence). The CDR3 spans 17 residues. The V end lost 1 base, the J end lost 0 bases, and 13 bases lay between the germline ends. The chain's CDR3 is CASSQGTGPYSYNEQFF. The CDR3 nucleotides are TGTGCCAGCAGCCAAGGGACGGGGCCTTACTCCTACAATGAGCAGTTCTTC.

The V call is TRBV6-5, the J call TRBJ1-1; possible D gene TRBD1, 5 bases. Trimming stripped 5 bases from V and 3 bases from J, with 13 bases between. CDR1 is MNHEY, CDR2 SVGAGI, per germline. CDR3 length: 14 residues. DNA for the CDR3: TGTGCCAGCAGTCGACAGTCGAGGTACACTGAAGCTTTCTTT. It is translated as CASSRQSRYTEAFF.

The chain recombines TRBV11-1 with TRBJ2-7, with 9 bases lining up with TRBD1. Trimming at V came to 5 bases and at J to 4 bases, leaving 12 bases not matched to a gene. The CDR3 sequence is 16 residues long. Germline CDR1 reads SGHAT; CDR2 reads FQDESV (reference sequence). CDR3 protein: CASSPQVGTGLYEQYF. The CDR3 DNA reads TGTGCCAGCAGCCCCCAGGTTGGGACAGGGCTTTACGAGCAGTACTTC.

The chain links TRBV13 to TRBJ2-7; D gene ambiguous. V shed 5 bases and J shed 0 bases, with 8 bases lying between them. Looked up from germline, CDR1 is PRHDT and CDR2 is FYEKMQ (reference sequence). The CDR3 spans 13 residues. As DNA, the CDR3 is TGTGCCAGCAGCCGTACCCACTCCTACGAGCAGTACTTC. As protein: CASSRTHSYEQYF.

This sequence joins TRBV29-1 and TRBJ1-4; a possible D gene is TRBD1 (5 bases). Trimming took off 6 bases at V and 4 bases at J, with 6 bases between the two ends. Looked up from germline, CDR1 is SQVTM and CDR2 is ANQGSEA. The CDR3 has 11 amino acids. The CDR3, as DNA: TGCAGCGTGGGGGTTAATGAAAAACTGTTTTTT. This sequence encodes CSVGVNEKLFF.

This chain uses TRBV5-1 with TRBJ1-4, with a tentative D call TRBD1 (5 bases). Between the trimmed V and J ends, which lost 0 bases and 7 bases, there was a span of 16 bases. The CDR3 covers 16 residues. CDR1 SGHRS and CDR2 YFSETQ come from the germline V gene. The CDR3 DNA sequence: TGCGCCAGCAGCTTGGTCCAGGGTAGGGCATCTGAAAAACTGTTTTTT. It is translated as CASSLVQGRASEKLFF.

The chain links TRBV6-5 to TRBJ1-1; D may be TRBD1 (6 bases). Per germline, CDR1 MNHEY and CDR2 SVGAGI. Trimming shortened V by 8 bases and J by 7 bases, and 11 bases separated the two germline ends. The CDR3 has 11 amino acids. The CDR3: CASLGGGEAFF. CDR3 DNA: TGTGCCAGCCTAGGGGGTGGTGAAGCTTTCTTT.

The gene calls are TRBV27 and TRBJ1-4; D remains ambiguous. The CDR3 extends over 12 amino acids. V was trimmed by 8 bases and J by 8 bases, leaving 12 bases between them. CDR1 is MNHEY, CDR2 SMNVEV, per germline (reference sequence). The CDR3 region has the DNA TGTGCCAGCGGCGAGTACCGGGAAAAACTGTTTTTT. Protein: CASGEYREKLFF.